Detailed here is one TCR beta chain. Its antigen remains unknown. Looked up from germline, CDR1 is DFQATT and CDR2 is SNEGSKA (reference sequence). This CDR3 comprises 17 residues. The data belong to a study of blood T cells in healthy people across ages. Points from the study as a whole: Calculation of diversity from one million T cells yielded estimates considered to be underestimates.

Sample-barcoded 5' priming and a J-beta primer mix drove a second PCR of about 6 to 12 cycles. TCRdb recomputed calls from the 5' RACE reads with MiXCR, one row per CDR3 protein. In the table there are hundreds of thousands of distinct CDR3 sequences, around 36% of which are singletons. The J gene is TRBJ1-1, the V gene TRBV20-1; 7 bases are a match to TRBD1. The TCR sequence derives from a man aged 18 to 35 in good health. Sequenced input: blood. DNA of the CDR3: TGCAGCGACGGATGGTGGGACAGAGGAAAAGCGAACACTGAAGCTTTCTTT. Protein: CSDGWWDRGKANTEAFF.